These 15 T cell receptor beta chains were sequenced from one sample in a study of blood T cell repertoires in COVID-19. Libraries were prepared by immunoSEQ multiplex PCR; TCRdb keeps only in-frame clonotypes and omits some of them. This repertoire shows more than 85,000 clones, about 89% found once; its top ten account for 3% to 4%. What was sequenced was peripheral blood. These receptors originate from a woman in her 70s with acute or convalescent COVID-19.

The J gene is TRBJ1-2, the V gene TRBV28; D not resolved. The CDR3 is 12 residues long. V was trimmed by 6 bases and J by 3 bases, leaving 8 bases between them. CDR1 is MDHEN, CDR2 SYDVKM, per germline. The CDR3 region has the DNA TGTGCCAGCAGATCCCAGGACTATGGCTACACCTTC. Its translation: CASRSQDYGYTF.

The chain uses TRBV6-5 and TRBJ2-4, with D maybe TRBD1 (6 bases). The CDR3 length is 15 residues. Germline CDR1 is MNHEY and CDR2 is SVGAGI. V lost 6 bases to trimming and J lost 1 base, with 13 bases between them. Here the CDR3 reads CASRETGPAKNIQYF. For the CDR3, the DNA is TGTGCCAGCAGAGAGACAGGTCCGGCCAAAAACATTCAGTACTTC.

The chain recombines TRBV6-2 or TRBV6-3 with TRBJ2-1; possibly TRBD2 for D (5 bases). The CDR3 is 15 amino acids. CDR1 and CDR2 from the germline V gene are MNHEY and SVGEGT. Trimming removed 2 bases from V and 2 bases from J, with 10 bases in between. The CDR3 spells CASSYLVSAYNEQFF. The CDR3 DNA sequence: TGTGCCAGCAGTTACCTCGTTAGCGCCTACAATGAGCAGTTCTTC.

The chain combines TRBV7-8 with TRBJ2-1, with D tentatively TRBD2 (6 bases). The CDR3 is made up of 14 amino acids. CDR1 and CDR2 (germline): SGHVS, FQNEAQ. With 3 bases removed from V and 1 base from J, the gap between germline ends came to 7 bases. The CDR3 nucleotides read TGTGCCAGCAGCTTTCGGGAGTCCTACAATGAGCAGTTCTTC. This encodes CASSFRESYNEQFF.

This chain links TRBV7-9 with TRBJ2-1, with D maybe TRBD1 (5 bases). CDR3 size: 15 residues. With 0 bases removed from V and 0 bases from J, the gap between germline ends came to 6 bases. Germline-derived CDR1 and CDR2 are SEHNR and FQNEAQ (reference sequence). CDR3 sequence reads: CASSLAGHSYNEQFF. CDR3 nucleotides: TGTGCCAGCAGCTTAGCGGGGCACTCCTACAATGAGCAGTTCTTC.

V gene TRBV28 combines with J gene TRBJ1-5, with D possibly being TRBD1 (6 bases). The CDR3 spans 16 residues. Germline V gene lookup returns CDR1 MDHEN and CDR2 SYDVKM. The V end lost 0 bases, the J end lost 6 bases, and 15 bases lay between the germline ends. This CDR3 is CASSLWNRDGPQPQHF. CDR3 sequence (DNA): TGTGCCAGCAGTTTATGGAACAGGGACGGCCCTCAGCCCCAGCATTTT.

The CDR3, as DNA: TGTGCCACCCTTAAAACAGGAAACACCATATATTTT. Translated: CATLKTGNTIYF. The chain uses TRBV28 and TRBJ1-3; no firm D call. In germline, CDR1 is MDHEN, CDR2 SYDVKM. V lost 10 bases, J lost 4 bases, and 11 bases lay in between. CDR3 length equals 12 residues.

This chain uses TRBV5-1 with TRBJ1-4, with TRBD1 matching over 7 bases. The CDR3 covers 16 residues. The germline CDR1 and CDR2 sequences are SGHRS and YFSETQ. V was pared by 4 bases and J by 7 bases, with 13 bases of the junction left unmatched. CDR3 region: CASSPGTAMFIEKLFF. CDR3 sequence (DNA): TGCGCCAGCAGCCCGGGGACAGCTATGTTTATTGAAAAACTGTTTTTT.

The genes are TRBV4-1 and TRBJ2-7; 8 bases align to TRBD2. Unmatched junction bases numbered 18, after V lost 5 bases and J lost 3 bases. CDR3 size: 18 residues. Per germline, CDR1 MGHRA and CDR2 YSYEKL. The CDR3 DNA is TGCGCCAGCAGCGCCGGCTGGAGCGGGGGCGCGACCCACTACGAGCAGTACGTC. Translated: CASSAGWSGGATHYEQYV.

The chain has TRBV4-2 and TRBJ2-6, with unresolved D. The germline gives CDR1 LGHNA, CDR2 YNFKEQ. This CDR3 has 16 amino acids. V was pared by 0 bases and J by 0 bases, with 6 bases between. The CDR3 bases are TGTGCCAGCAGCCAAGATCGAGGCTCTGGGGCCAACGTCCTGACTTTC. As protein: CASSQDRGSGANVLTF.

The V call is TRBV6-6, the J call TRBJ1-5; D might be TRBD1 (6 bases). Per the germline V gene, CDR1 is MNHNY and CDR2 is SVGAGI (reference sequence). The V end was cut by 7 bases, the J end by 3 bases, with 13 bases between. This CDR3 has 14 residues. CDR3 DNA sequence: TGTGCCAGCACCCACAGGGCGGCCAATCAGCCCCAGCATTTT. Translating it yields CASTHRAANQPQHF.

CDR3 amino acids: CASSLAGTSGSETQYF. CDR3 nucleotides: TGTGCCAGCAGCTTAGCGGGCACTAGCGGGAGCGAGACCCAGTACTTC. This chain uses TRBV11-1 with TRBJ2-5, with TRBD2 identical over 11 bases. Germline V CDR1 and CDR2: SGHAT, FQDESV (reference sequence). With 0 bases clipped from V and 5 bases from J, the junction kept 5 bases outside the gene matches. This CDR3 has 16 amino acids.

This clone was seen only once. V gene TRBV29-1 combines with J gene TRBJ2-1; D remains ambiguous. This CDR3 region has 14 residues. Trimming took off 4 bases at V and 0 bases at J, with 10 bases between the two ends. Germline values: CDR1 SQVTM, CDR2 ANQGSEA. Here the CDR3 DNA reads TGCAGCGTTGCCCCCCCGAGCTCCTACAATGAGCAGTTCTTC. Its translation is CSVAPPSSYNEQFF.

The chain recombines TRBV5-1 with TRBJ2-7; 12 bases match TRBD1. CDR3 length equals 16 residues. V was clipped by 4 bases and J by 1 base; unmatched bases: 6. Germline loops: CDR1 SGHRS, CDR2 YFSETQ. The CDR3 nucleotides read TGCGCCAGCAGCAAAATGGGACAGGGGGCTTCCTACGAGCAGTACTTC. Amino acids: CASSKMGQGASYEQYF.

Only a few counts were recorded for this clone. For the CDR3, the DNA is TGCGCCAGCAGCTTGGTTGAGGGGGCGTCGAACACCATATATTTT. The encoded protein is CASSLVEGASNTIYF. This rearrangement joins TRBV5-1 to TRBJ1-3, with 7 bases aligning to TRBD1. V gave up 0 bases and J gave up 7 bases; unmatched junction bases: 7. Germline CDR1 reads SGHRS; CDR2 reads YFSETQ. The CDR3 has 15 residues.